This T cell receptor (beta chain) was captured by sequencing in a study of beta chain features in type 1 diabetes. Germline CDR1 and CDR2: LNHDA and SQIVND (reference sequence). Trimming at V came to 4 bases and at J to 2 bases, leaving 8 bases not matched to a gene. CDR3 length: 15 amino acids. Only a few counts were recorded for this clone. Its antigen remains unknown. Investigators reverse transcribed all isolated RNA, so they sequenced expressed TCRB transcripts. TCRdb keeps only in-frame clones here, not all; method: immunoSEQ multiplex PCR. This table holds 350,000 to 400,000 clones, 10% to 15% found once. General study results and limits: Within each of all four CD4+ subsets, Type 1 diabetes patients had TCRB CDR3s that were moderately but significantly shorter.

Sorting based on CD45RO/CCR7/CD25/CD127/CD95/CD27 separated CD4+ naive, central memory, regulatory and stem cell-like memory cells. The chain is built from TRBV19 and TRBJ2-7; 7 bases line up with TRBD1. The material sequenced was naive CD4+ T cells from blood. The sequence was obtained from a woman aged 18-30 years with type 1 diabetes. CDR3 sequence (DNA): TGTGCCAGTAGTACCATCCGACAGGGCACCTACGAGCAGTACTTC. Encoded protein: CASSTIRQGTYEQYF.